Described below is a single TCR beta chain sequence and its context. This record belongs to a study of beta chain features in type 1 diabetes. With 0 bases removed from V and 1 base from J, the gap between germline ends came to 11 bases. CDR3 length: 16 amino acids. The germline V gene encodes CDR1 SGHVS and CDR2 FQNEAQ. Sampling consisted of one heparinised blood draw per donor, averaging around 120 mL. Expressed TCRB transcripts were sequenced because the isolated RNA had all been reverse transcribed beforehand. Measured with immunoSEQ multiplex PCR; TCRdb has only the in-frame clones, and not every one. The sample carries about 180,000 clones, less than 15% recorded once.

The sequence derives from a young woman in good health. Sequenced: central memory CD4+ T cells from blood. This chain links TRBV7-8 with TRBJ2-3; possible D gene TRBD2, 6 bases. CDR3 region: CASSLAWRDRTDTQYF. The DNA for the CDR3 is TGTGCCAGCAGCTTAGCGTGGCGGGATCGCACAGATACGCAGTATTTT.